The text below deals with one T cell receptor (beta chain). Extraction and reverse transcription of RNA yielded cDNA as the sequencing template. Clones were read by immunoSEQ multiplex PCR, and TCRdb kept only the in-frame ones, dropping some. The repertoire consists of approximately 30,000 clones, with 62% occurring once and the leading ten covering under 20%. The sample is drawn from a study of CD8+ T cells in alopecia areata. The V end lost 2 bases, the J end lost 0 bases, and 12 bases lay between the germline ends. The CDR3 consists of 16 residues. Germline-derived CDR1 and CDR2 are MNHEY and SVGAGI.

The gene calls are TRBV6-5 and TRBJ2-3, with D possibly TRBD1 on 5 matching bases. Sequencing was done on a sample of NKG2D-high CD8+ T cells sorted from blood. This TCR was recovered from a human donor with alopecia areata. CDR3 residues: CASSYTGHSSTDTQYF. CDR3 DNA sequence: TGTGCCAGCAGTTACACAGGACATTCTAGCACAGATACGCAGTATTTT.